This entry lists 23 T cell receptor beta chains sequenced from one sample in a study of CD8 T cells in ankylosing spondylitis (dated by TCRdb to the late 2010s). Library creation used 5' RACE. TCRdb lists the instrument as Illumina HiSeq 2500. The public reads were quality trimmed at Q25 with fastp and then assembled into clones with MiXCR by TCRdb, keeping productive beta chains. Identical CDR3 proteins give one entry, which carries the most common genes and DNA. The sample records roughly 120,000 distinct CDR3 sequences, approximately 14% of which are singletons. The ten biggest clones cover 2.5% to 3.5% of the sample. Sequencing used blood, either unsorted or a sorted T cell fraction (not recorded which). These receptors originate from a female donor with ankylosing spondylitis or in good health (not recorded which).

This clonotype was observed a handful of times. One end of the junction is discordant with germline, which a read error may explain. The rearrangement links TRBV5-1 to TRBJ2-4; a weak D match, TRBD2 (6 bases). Germline V gives CDR1 SGHRS, CDR2 YFSETQ. This CDR3 region has 14 residues. The CDR3 DNA reads as TGCGCCAGCAGCTTGGAAGGGGAGGAGAACAGTCAGTACTTC. Encoded protein: CASSLEGEENSQYF.

This clonotype has just a few counts. The J gene is TRBJ1-1, the V gene TRBV3-1; D is ambiguous. Germline CDR1 reads LGHDT; CDR2 reads YNNKEL (reference sequence). The CDR3 covers 13 residues. Trimming pared 2 bases from V and 7 bases from J, leaving 11 bases between. CDR3 sequence: CASSQQREGEAFF. For the CDR3, the DNA is TGTGCCAGCAGCCAACAACGGGAAGGTGAAGCTTTCTTT.

This clonotype was detected once. The CDR3 loop is CASSIGGPGMQPQHF. The CDR3 nucleotides read TGTGCCAGTAGTATAGGGGGGCCAGGTATGCAGCCCCAGCATTTT. The chain is built from TRBV19 and TRBJ1-5; a weak D match, TRBD1 (6 bases). The V gene's germline CDR1 is LNHDA and CDR2 SQIVND (reference sequence). The CDR3 extends over 15 amino acids. V was pared by 1 base and J by 7 bases, with 14 bases between.

This chain connects TRBV5-1 to TRBJ2-7, with D possibly being TRBD1 (5 bases). The CDR3 runs to 15 residues. Germline CDR1 is SGHRS and CDR2 is YFSETQ. Trimming took off 1 base at V and 3 bases at J, with 14 bases between the two ends. CDR3 region: CASSLLDRDDYEQYF. In DNA, the CDR3 is TGCGCCAGCAGCTTGCTAGACAGAGACGACTACGAGCAGTACTTC.

The CDR3 region has the DNA TGCAGTGCTAGAGATGCCCAGGGAGAGGACTATGGCTACACCTTC. Translating gives CSARDAQGEDYGYTF. This chain connects TRBV20-1 to TRBJ1-2; D perhaps matches TRBD1 (5 bases). Germline V lookup: CDR1 DFQATT, CDR2 SNEGSKA (reference sequence). Trimming took 0 bases from V and 3 from J, leaving 14 bases between them. The CDR3 extends over 15 amino acids.

This clonotype has ten or more counts. The V gene is TRBV28, the J gene TRBJ2-7; 7 positions agree with TRBD1. The CDR3 loop spans 14 amino acids. Trimming took 6 bases from V and 1 from J; bases not matched to a gene: 6. Germline CDR1 reads MDHEN; CDR2 reads SYDVKM. Here the CDR3 reads CASRDRWWSYEQYF. The CDR3 region has the DNA TGTGCCAGCAGGGACAGGTGGTGGTCCTACGAGCAGTACTTC.

This clonotype has only a few counts. The chain joins TRBV5-1 to TRBJ2-3, with D perhaps matching TRBD1 (5 bases). CDR1 is SGHRS and CDR2 is YFSETQ in the germline V gene. The length of the CDR3 is 16 residues. Trimming pared 0 bases from V and 2 bases from J, leaving 13 bases between. CDR3 sequence reads: CASSLGGLRPTDTQYF. In DNA form, the CDR3 reads TGCGCCAGCAGCTTGGGGGGCCTTCGTCCCACAGATACGCAGTATTTT.

This clonotype was recorded many times. This chain connects TRBV12-3 or TRBV12-4 to TRBJ1-1, with no clear D. Trimming took off 4 bases at V and 4 bases at J, with 7 bases between the two ends. The CDR3 extends over 12 amino acids. CDR3 bases: TGTGCCAGCAGTTCTAGCGCCACTGAAGCTTTCTTT. It translates to CASSSSATEAFF.

In this sample, this clonotype turned up a few times. The chain carries TRBV7-8 and TRBJ2-1, with a weak D call TRBD2 (6 bases). CDR3 length: 15 amino acids. The germline CDR1 and CDR2 sequences are SGHVS and FQNEAQ. With 2 bases removed from V and 15 bases from J, the gap between germline ends came to 23 bases. In DNA, the CDR3 is TGTGCCAGCAGCTTAAGGGTCAGGGAGGTTCCGTATCTGTTCTTC. It is translated as CASSLRVREVPYLFF.

This clonotype was counted a few times. The chain joins TRBV30 to TRBJ1-1; D perhaps matches TRBD1 (6 bases). Germline-derived CDR1 and CDR2 are GTSNPN and SVGIG (reference sequence). This CDR3 is 14 amino acids long. Trimming removed 1 base from V and 4 bases from J, with 13 bases in between. The CDR3 reads CAWSGPGAGTEAFF. The CDR3 bases are TGTGCCTGGAGTGGACCGGGGGCAGGCACTGAAGCTTTCTTT.

This clonotype was counted ten times or more. The chain has TRBV6-1 and TRBJ1-2; D is undetermined. Germline-derived CDR1 and CDR2 are MNHNS and SASEGT. The length of the CDR3 is 11 residues. Trimming took 5 bases from V and 4 from J, leaving 5 bases between them. This CDR3 is CASSSGYGYTF. In DNA, the CDR3 is TGTGCCAGCAGTTCGGGCTATGGCTACACCTTC.

As concerns this clonotype: A read error is possible here, since a much larger clone lies one base away. The chain joins TRBV20-1 to TRBJ1-2; TRBD1 aligns across 7 bases. Germline loops: CDR1 DFQATT, CDR2 SNEGSKA (reference sequence). This CDR3 has 14 residues. The CDR3 sequence: CSASVEGASYDYTF. The CDR3 DNA reads TGCAGTGCTAGCGTTGAGGGGGCTAGCTATGACTACACCTTC.

This sequence joins TRBV5-1 and TRBJ1-1; possible D gene TRBD1, 6 bases. The CDR3 extends over 15 amino acids. V lost 2 bases and J lost 8, with 19 bases in between. In germline, CDR1 is SGHRS, CDR2 YFSETQ. The CDR3 spells CASSFPSTSGGEAFF. DNA for the CDR3: TGCGCCAGCAGCTTTCCATCCACGTCCGGGGGCGAAGCTTTCTTT. The full variable domain, completed using reference TRBV5-1 and TRBJ1-1, is KAGVTQTPRYLIKTRGQQVTLSCSPISGHRSVSWYQQTPGQGLQFLFEYFSETQRNKGNFPGRFSGRQFSNSRSEMNVSTLELGDSALYLCASSFPSTSGGEAFFGQGTRLTVV.

The chain carries TRBV7-2 and TRBJ2-3, with 7 nucleotides matching TRBD2. The CDR3 has 15 amino acids. Germline loops: CDR1 SGHTA, CDR2 FQGNSA. J was trimmed by 4 bases and V by 3 bases; bases with no gene match: 7. The DNA of the CDR3 is TGTGCCAGCAGCTTCCGGACTAGTCCCTCAGATACGCAGTATTTT. This translates into CASSFRTSPSDTQYF.

This clonotype has more than one count but fewer than ten. The J gene is TRBJ2-3, the V gene TRBV6-2 or TRBV6-3; 7 bases match TRBD1. Germline V CDR1 and CDR2: MNHEY, SVGEGT. Trimming at V came to 6 bases and at J to 1 base, leaving 16 bases not matched to a gene. The CDR3 runs to 18 residues. DNA for the CDR3: TGTGCCAGCAGGAAGAAACCCTGGACAGGCGGCGGCACAGATACGCAGTATTTT. Translation gives CASRKKPWTGGGTDTQYF.

Details on this clonotype: A read error may explain this, as a much larger clone is one base away. V is TRBV20-1 and J is TRBJ1-2, with D hard to call. Germline V lookup: CDR1 DFQATT, CDR2 SNEGSKA (reference sequence). The V and J ends lost 3 bases and 0 bases respectively, with 17 bases between them. The CDR3 consists of 16 residues. Here the CDR3 reads CSARALGLEANYGYTF. The CDR3, as DNA: TGCAGTGCTAGGGCTCTGGGCTTGGAAGCTAACTATGGCTACACCTTC.

Points on this clonotype: The junction differs from germline at one of its ends, possibly a read error. The CDR3 reads CASSLFAGQGNEHYF. The CDR3 bases are TGTGCCAGCAGTCTTTTCGCCGGACAGGGCAACGAGCATTACTTC. This rearrangement joins TRBV12-3 or TRBV12-4 to TRBJ2-7; 8 bases are a match to TRBD1. The CDR3 is 15 residues long.

The CDR3 spells CASSLARAYTDTQYF. Written as DNA, the CDR3 is TGCGCCAGCAGCTTGGCCAGGGCCTACACAGATACGCAGTATTTT. This chain links TRBV5-1 with TRBJ2-3, with D tentatively TRBD1 (5 bases). The germline V gene encodes CDR1 SGHRS and CDR2 YFSETQ. The CDR3 runs to 15 residues. V dropped 0 bases and J dropped 2 bases, with 10 bases sitting between them.

Regarding this clonotype: With a much larger clone just one base away, this may be a read error. The chain links TRBV2 to TRBJ2-7; possible D gene TRBD2, 7 bases. Germline V gene data show CDR1 as SNHLY and CDR2 as FYNNEI. The CDR3 extends over 12 amino acids. In DNA, the CDR3 is TGTGCCAGCGCCAGGGGAGGGTACGAGCATTACTTC. Protein sequence: CASARGGYEHYF.

In its sample, this clonotype was seen many times. This rearrangement joins TRBV20-1 to TRBJ2-1, with D perhaps matching TRBD1 (6 bases). Deletions cut 5 bases from V and 7 bases from J, with 15 bases between. Germline V gene lookup returns CDR1 DFQATT and CDR2 SNEGSKA (reference sequence). CDR3 length equals 13 residues. CDR3: CSARPGHANEQFF. CDR3 bases: TGCAGTGCTCGTCCGGGACATGCGAATGAGCAGTTCTTC.

Many counts were recorded for this clonotype. The chain uses TRBV5-1 and TRBJ2-7; D gene unclear. This CDR3 comprises 13 residues. Germline V gene sequence: CDR1 SGHRS, CDR2 YFSETQ. Trimming took off 3 bases at V and 4 bases at J, with 11 bases between the two ends. The CDR3, as DNA: TGCGCCAGCAGCTCCTTGTCGCGGTACGAGCAGTACTTC. Residues: CASSSLSRYEQYF.

As concerns this clonotype: This sequence may be a read error, since a much larger clone differs from it by one base. The missing conserved phenylalanine or tryptophan at the end of this CDR3 makes a read error likely. This sequence joins TRBV12-3 or TRBV12-4 and TRBJ1-1; TRBD1 matches at 8 bases. J lost 3 bases, V lost 2 bases, and 2 bases had no gene match. CDR3 length: 14 residues. The CDR3 DNA sequence: TGTGCCAGCAGTTTACAGGGGGCCGACACTGAAGCTTTCTAT. Protein: CASSLQGADTEAFY.

This clonotype was observed at least ten times. For the CDR3, the DNA is TGTGCCAGCAGCGCAGCTCTGGGGCATGAGCAGTTCTTC. This translates into CASSAALGHEQFF. The chain recombines TRBV9 with TRBJ2-1, with a tentative D call TRBD1 (5 bases). CDR1 is SGDLS and CDR2 is YYNGEE in the germline V gene. Trimming left V 3 bases short and J 8 bases short, with 12 bases between. The CDR3 sequence is 13 residues long.